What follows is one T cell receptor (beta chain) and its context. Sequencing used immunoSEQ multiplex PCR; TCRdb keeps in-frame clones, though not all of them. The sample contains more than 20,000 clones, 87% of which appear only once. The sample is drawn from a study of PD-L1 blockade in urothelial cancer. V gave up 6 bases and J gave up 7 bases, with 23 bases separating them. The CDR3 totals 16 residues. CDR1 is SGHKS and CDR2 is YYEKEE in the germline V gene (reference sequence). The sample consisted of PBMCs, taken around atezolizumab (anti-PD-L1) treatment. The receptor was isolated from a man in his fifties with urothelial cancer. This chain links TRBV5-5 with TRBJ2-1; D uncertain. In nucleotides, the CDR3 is TGTGCCAGCACCCACTCCCCAGCCAGGTCATCGAATGAGCAGTTCTTC. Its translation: CASTHSPARSSNEQFF.